Listed below are T cell receptor beta chains from one sample, sequenced in a study of blood T cell repertoires in COVID-19. Data came from immunoSEQ multiplex PCR; TCRdb stores just in-frame clones and leaves some out. The table has approximately 500,000 clones, 75% to 90% seen once. The sample comprised peripheral blood. The receptor set was obtained from a human donor in a cohort sampled during active COVID-19. Each CDR3 is given with its conserved first and last residue. A D gene is named only where the DNA matches it firmly. Size values are once, few and many counts, or a class for expanded clones, and some rows have none.

D: TRBD1; V: TRBV19; size: NA; J: TRBJ1-1; DNA: TGTGCCAGTAGTCCCCGCACAGGGGGTTCGAGGAACACTGAAGCTTTCTTT; CDR3: CASSPRTGGSRNTEAFF
D: NA; V: TRBV3-1/TRBV3-2; size: NA; J: TRBJ2-7; DNA: TGTGCCAGCAGCCAAGTCGGGAGTTCGAGAGAGCAGTACTTC; CDR3: CASSQVGSSREQYF
D: NA; V: TRBV24-1; size: NA; J: TRBJ2-5; DNA: TGTGCCACCAGTGACCGTGACACCTCCCAAGAGACCCAGTACTTC; CDR3: CATSDRDTSQETQYF
D: NA; V: TRBV29-1; size: NA; J: TRBJ2-7; DNA: TGCAGCGTCGTGGGGGGTAGCTCCTACGAGCAGTACTTC; CDR3: CSVVGGSSYEQYF
D: TRBD2; V: TRBV7-2; size: NA; J: TRBJ2-7; DNA: TGTGCCAGCAGCGGCCGGACTAGCGGTTCCTACGAGCAGTACTTC; CDR3: CASSGRTSGSYEQYF
D: NA; V: TRBV7-3; size: NA; J: TRBJ2-3; DNA: TGTGCCAGCAGCCCCTGTCTCACCGGGAGCCAACACACAGATACGCAGTATTTT; CDR3: CASSPCLTGSQHTDTQYF
D: TRBD2; V: TRBV7-9; size: few; J: TRBJ2-1; DNA: TGTGCCACCGATGCTAGCGGATACAATGAGCAGTTCTTC; CDR3: CATDASGYNEQFF
D: NA; V: TRBV19; size: NA; J: TRBJ1-1; DNA: TGTGCCAGTAGTTACAGGGACACTGAAGCTTTCTTT; CDR3: CASSYRDTEAFF
D: TRBD1; V: TRBV28; size: NA; J: TRBJ1-5; DNA: TGTGCCAGCAGTTTTCCATTTTACAGGGGGCTAAGCAATCAGCCCCAGCATTTT; CDR3: CASSFPFYRGLSNQPQHF
D: TRBD2; V: TRBV7-9; size: NA; J: TRBJ2-1; DNA: TGTGCCTCTCGCCCGGGGCTAGCGGGAGGGATTAATGAGCAGTTCTTC; CDR3: CASRPGLAGGINEQFF
D: TRBD1; V: TRBV5-6; size: NA; J: TRBJ2-3; DNA: TGTGCCAGCACCGTGACAGGACAGGGTGGGGCAGATACGCAGTATTTT; CDR3: CASTVTGQGGADTQYF
D: TRBD1; V: TRBV19; size: once; J: TRBJ1-1; DNA: TGTGCCAGTAGTAAGGGGGCTTGGGACACTGAAGCTTTCTTT; CDR3: CASSKGAWDTEAFF
D: TRBD1; V: TRBV6-6; size: NA; J: TRBJ1-4; DNA: TGTGCCAGCGGAGACCGGGACAGGGGGAATGAAAAACTGTTTTTT; CDR3: CASGDRDRGNEKLFF
D: TRBD1; V: TRBV19; size: NA; J: TRBJ1-5; DNA: TGTGCCAGCCATTCGTTACAGGGGCGCAATCAGCCCCAGCATTTT; CDR3: CASHSLQGRNQPQHF
D: TRBD2; V: TRBV25-1; size: NA; J: TRBJ2-5; DNA: TGTGCCAGCAGTGAACCTCTGCGGGGGTCAGAGACCCAGTACTTC; CDR3: CASSEPLRGSETQYF
D: TRBD2; V: TRBV5-4; size: NA; J: TRBJ2-5; DNA: TGTGCCAGCAGCCCGGGGGGACGACAAGAGACCCAGTACTTC; CDR3: CASSPGGRQETQYF
D: TRBD1; V: TRBV4-1; size: NA; J: TRBJ1-5; DNA: TGCGCCAGCAGCCAAGGCCCAGGGGGGTTTCAGCCCCAGCATTTT; CDR3: CASSQGPGGFQPQHF
D: TRBD1; V: TRBV5-4; size: NA; J: TRBJ1-1; DNA: TGTGCCAGCAGCTTTTGGGACAGGGTGGGAAAGAACACTGAAGCTTTCTTT; CDR3: CASSFWDRVGKNTEAFF
D: TRBD2; V: TRBV5-6; size: NA; J: TRBJ2-7; DNA: TGTGCCAGCAGCGTAATGACTAGCGGCTCCTACGAGCAGTACTTC; CDR3: CASSVMTSGSYEQYF
D: NA; V: TRBV2; size: NA; J: TRBJ2-7; DNA: TGTGCCAGCAGTGAATCGGCGGGACTCACCTCCTACGAGCAGTACTTC; CDR3: CASSESAGLTSYEQYF
D: TRBD1; V: TRBV29-1; size: NA; J: TRBJ1-1; DNA: TGCAGCGTTGGATTGACAGGGGTAACTGAAGCTTTCTTT; CDR3: CSVGLTGVTEAFF
D: NA; V: TRBV11-2; size: NA; J: TRBJ1-2; DNA: TGTGCCAGCAGCTTAGATCATAGTGGCTACACCTTC; CDR3: CASSLDHSGYTF
D: NA; V: TRBV21-1; size: NA; J: TRBJ2-1; DNA: TGTGCCAGCAGCAAAGAGGCTAGCGAATACAATGAGCAGTTCTTC; CDR3: CASSKEASEYNEQFF
D: TRBD1; V: TRBV19; size: NA; J: TRBJ2-2; DNA: TGTGCCAGTAGTGTAGGGGGCAGGGAGCTGTTTTTT; CDR3: CASSVGGRELFF
D: TRBD2; V: TRBV5-4; size: NA; J: TRBJ2-1; DNA: TGTGCCAGCAGCCCCCGGTTGGGGGGGAGTGTCTCCTACAATGAGCAGTTCTTC; CDR3: CASSPRLGGSVSYNEQFF
D: NA; V: TRBV19; size: NA; J: TRBJ1-1; DNA: TGTGCCAGTAGTTATGGAGAGCATACTGAAGCTTTCTTT; CDR3: CASSYGEHTEAFF
D: NA; V: TRBV23-1; size: NA; J: TRBJ2-5; DNA: TGCGCCAGCAGTCAGAAACAGGGTTTAGAGACCCAGTACTTC; CDR3: CASSQKQGLETQYF
D: TRBD2; V: TRBV10-3; size: NA; J: TRBJ2-3; DNA: TGTGCCATCAGTGGAGGGCTAGCGGGAGAGGCAGATACGCAGTATTTT; CDR3: CAISGGLAGEADTQYF
D: TRBD1; V: TRBV7-9; size: NA; J: TRBJ1-5; DNA: TGTGCCAGCAGCTTAGGGACAGGTCGGCCCCATTTT; CDR3: CASSLGTGRPHF
D: TRBD2; V: TRBV5-1; size: NA; J: TRBJ2-2; DNA: TGCGCCAGCAGCTCGGGACTAGCGGGAGGCACCGGGGAGCTGTTTTTT; CDR3: CASSSGLAGGTGELFF
D: TRBD2; V: TRBV10-3; size: few; J: TRBJ2-2; DNA: TGTGCCATCAGACCGGGACTAGCGGGAGCGAACACCGGGGAGCTGTTTTTT; CDR3: CAIRPGLAGANTGELFF
D: NA; V: TRBV7-9; size: once; J: TRBJ1-1; DNA: TGTGCCAGCACCCCCCAGGCTGCAGGGCTCACTGAAGCTTTCTTT; CDR3: CASTPQAAGLTEAFF
D: TRBD2; V: TRBV3-1/TRBV3-2; size: NA; J: TRBJ2-5; DNA: TGTGCCAGCAGCCCCCACATGACTAGCGGGGTAGAAGAGACCCAGTACTTC; CDR3: CASSPHMTSGVEETQYF
D: TRBD1; V: TRBV7-6; size: NA; J: TRBJ1-1; DNA: TGTGCCAGCAGCCAACAGGGGGCTTCCATGAACACTGAAGCTTTCTTT; CDR3: CASSQQGASMNTEAFF
D: NA; V: TRBV28; size: NA; J: TRBJ2-7; DNA: TGTGCCACCAAAAGTAGCGGAACCACCTACGAGCAGTACTTC; CDR3: CATKSSGTTYEQYF
D: NA; V: TRBV19; size: NA; J: TRBJ2-5; DNA: TGTGCCGTCGGGGTACTCGGTGGAGAGACCCAGTACTTC; CDR3: CAVGVLGGETQYF
D: NA; V: TRBV18; size: NA; J: TRBJ2-7; DNA: TGTGCCAGCTCACCCGGGGTAGCGGAGTCATACGAGCAGTACTTC; CDR3: CASSPGVAESYEQYF
D: NA; V: TRBV5-6; size: once; J: TRBJ2-5; DNA: TGTGCCAGCAGCTTCGGTCAGGAGGGGACCCAGTACTTC; CDR3: CASSFGQEGTQYF
D: TRBD1; V: TRBV28; size: NA; J: TRBJ1-1; DNA: TGTGCCAGCAGTTTGACAGGGTCCCTCCGGGGAGCTTTCTTT; CDR3: CASSLTGSLRGAFF
D: NA; V: TRBV6-5; size: NA; J: TRBJ2-6; DNA: TGTGCCAGCAGTTACTCGAGATACTCTGGGGCCAACGTCCTGACTTTC; CDR3: CASSYSRYSGANVLTF